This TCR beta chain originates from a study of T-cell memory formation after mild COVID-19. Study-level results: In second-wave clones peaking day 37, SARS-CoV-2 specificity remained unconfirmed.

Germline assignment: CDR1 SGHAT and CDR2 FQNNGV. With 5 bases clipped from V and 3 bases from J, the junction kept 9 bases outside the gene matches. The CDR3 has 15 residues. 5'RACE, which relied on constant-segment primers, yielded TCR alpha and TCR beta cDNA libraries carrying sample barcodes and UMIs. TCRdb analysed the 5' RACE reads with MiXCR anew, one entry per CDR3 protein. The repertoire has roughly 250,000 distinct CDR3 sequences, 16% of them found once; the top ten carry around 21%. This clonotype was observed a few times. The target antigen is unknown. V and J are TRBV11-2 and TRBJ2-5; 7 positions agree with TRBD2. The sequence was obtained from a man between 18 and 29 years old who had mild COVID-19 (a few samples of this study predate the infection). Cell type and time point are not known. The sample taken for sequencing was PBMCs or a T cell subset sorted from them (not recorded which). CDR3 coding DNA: TGTGCCAGCAGCCCACGAGCTAGCGGTGAAGAGACCCAGTACTTC. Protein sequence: CASSPRASGEETQYF.